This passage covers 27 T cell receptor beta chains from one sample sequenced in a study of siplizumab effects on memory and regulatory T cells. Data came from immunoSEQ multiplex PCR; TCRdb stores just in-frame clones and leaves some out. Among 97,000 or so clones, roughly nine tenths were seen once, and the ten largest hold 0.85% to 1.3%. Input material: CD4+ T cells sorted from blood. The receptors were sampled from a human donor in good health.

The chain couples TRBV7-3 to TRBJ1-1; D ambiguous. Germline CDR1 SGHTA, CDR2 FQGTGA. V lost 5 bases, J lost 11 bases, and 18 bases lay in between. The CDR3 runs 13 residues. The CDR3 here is CASSQGLYGEAFF. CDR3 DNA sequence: TGTGCCAGCAGCCAAGGGCTCTATGGAGAGGCTTTCTTT. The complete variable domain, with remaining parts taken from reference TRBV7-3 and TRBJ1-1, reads GAGVSQTPSNKVTEKGKYVELRCDPISGHTALYWYRQSLGQGPEFLIYFQGTGAADDSGLPNDRFFAVRPEGSVSTLKIQRTERGDSAVYLCASSQGLYGEAFFGQGTRLTVV.

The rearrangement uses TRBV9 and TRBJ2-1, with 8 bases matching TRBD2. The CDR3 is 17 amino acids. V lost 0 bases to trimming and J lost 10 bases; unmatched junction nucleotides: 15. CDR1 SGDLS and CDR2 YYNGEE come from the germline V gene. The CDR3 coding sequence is TGTGCCAGCAGCGTAGCTGATAGGCTAGCGGGTCACGGCGAGCAGTTCTTC. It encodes CASSVADRLAGHGEQFF.

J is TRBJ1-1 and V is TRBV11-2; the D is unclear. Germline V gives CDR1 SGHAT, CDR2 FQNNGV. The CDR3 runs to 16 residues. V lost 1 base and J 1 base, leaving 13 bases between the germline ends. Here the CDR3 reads CASSLGVGVSNTEAFF. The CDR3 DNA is TGTGCCAGCAGCTTAGGCGTTGGGGTTTCGAACACTGAAGCTTTCTTT.

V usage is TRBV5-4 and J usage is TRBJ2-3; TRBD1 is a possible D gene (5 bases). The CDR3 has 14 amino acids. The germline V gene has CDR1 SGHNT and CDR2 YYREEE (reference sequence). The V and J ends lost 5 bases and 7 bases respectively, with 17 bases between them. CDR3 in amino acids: CASRKGVTGYTQYF. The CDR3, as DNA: TGTGCCAGCAGAAAAGGGGTTACGGGTTATACGCAGTATTTT.

CDR3 nucleotide sequence: TGCGCCAGCACGGTCTCCTGGCAGGCGGACACCGGGGAGCTGTTTTTT. Its protein product is CASTVSWQADTGELFF. The genes are TRBV5-1 and TRBJ2-2; D not certain. Between the trimmed V and J ends, which lost 6 bases and 3 bases, there was a span of 18 bases. The germline V gene encodes CDR1 SGHRS and CDR2 YFSETQ. This CDR3 has 16 residues.

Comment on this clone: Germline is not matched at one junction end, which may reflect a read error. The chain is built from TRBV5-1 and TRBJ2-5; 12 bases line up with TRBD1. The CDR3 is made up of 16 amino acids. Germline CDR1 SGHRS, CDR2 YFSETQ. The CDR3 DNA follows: TGCGCCAGCAGCCCCGGGACAGGGGGCTACCAGGAGACCCAGTACTTC. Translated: CASSPGTGGYQETQYF.

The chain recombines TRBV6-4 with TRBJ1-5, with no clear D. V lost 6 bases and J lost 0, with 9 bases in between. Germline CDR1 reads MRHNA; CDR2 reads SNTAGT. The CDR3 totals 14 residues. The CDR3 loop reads CASSPFYSNQPQHF. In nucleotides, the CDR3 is TGTGCCAGCAGCCCTTTTTATAGCAATCAGCCCCAGCATTTT.

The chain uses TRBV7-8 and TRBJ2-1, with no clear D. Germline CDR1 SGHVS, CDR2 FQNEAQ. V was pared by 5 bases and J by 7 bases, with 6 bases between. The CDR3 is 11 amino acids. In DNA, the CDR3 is TGTGCCAGCAGCAGGAGTAATGAGCAGTTCTTC. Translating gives CASSRSNEQFF.

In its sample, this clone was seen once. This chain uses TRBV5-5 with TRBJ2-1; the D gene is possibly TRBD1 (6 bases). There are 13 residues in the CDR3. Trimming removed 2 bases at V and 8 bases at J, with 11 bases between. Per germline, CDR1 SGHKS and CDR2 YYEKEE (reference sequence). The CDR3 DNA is TGTGCCAGCAGCTTTGTTGGGGGCGATGAGCAGTTCTTC. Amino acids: CASSFVGGDEQFF.

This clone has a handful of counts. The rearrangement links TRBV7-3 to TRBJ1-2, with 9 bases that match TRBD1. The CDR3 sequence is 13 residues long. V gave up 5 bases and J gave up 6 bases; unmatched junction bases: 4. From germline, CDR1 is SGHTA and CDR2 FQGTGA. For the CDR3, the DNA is TGTGCCAGCAGCAGGGACAGGGAGGATGGCTACACCTTC. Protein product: CASSRDREDGYTF.

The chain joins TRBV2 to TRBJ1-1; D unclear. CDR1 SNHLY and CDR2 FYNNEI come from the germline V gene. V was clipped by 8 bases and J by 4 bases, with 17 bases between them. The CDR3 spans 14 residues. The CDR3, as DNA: TGTGCCAGCGGGCTTGGACCGCCGGCCACTGAAGCTTTCTTT. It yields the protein CASGLGPPATEAFF.

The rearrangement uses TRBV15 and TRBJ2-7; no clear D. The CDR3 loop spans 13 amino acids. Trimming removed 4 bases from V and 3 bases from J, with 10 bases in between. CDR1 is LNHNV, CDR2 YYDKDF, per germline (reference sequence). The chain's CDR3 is CATSKDSHYEQYF. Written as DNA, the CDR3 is TGTGCCACCAGCAAAGACTCCCACTACGAGCAGTACTTC.

CDR3 amino acids: CASSGLTSGSAYEQYF. The CDR3 DNA reads as TGCGCCAGCAGCGGTTTGACTAGCGGGAGTGCCTACGAGCAGTACTTC. The genes are TRBV5-1 and TRBJ2-7, with 12 bases fitting TRBD2. Germline V gene data show CDR1 as SGHRS and CDR2 as YFSETQ. The CDR3 has 16 amino acids. With V trimmed by 4 bases and J by 2 bases, 7 bases remained unmatched.

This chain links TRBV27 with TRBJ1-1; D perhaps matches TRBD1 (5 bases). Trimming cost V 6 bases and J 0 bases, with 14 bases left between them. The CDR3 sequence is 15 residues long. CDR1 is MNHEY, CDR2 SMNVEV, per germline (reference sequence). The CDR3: CASSSRKTVNTEAFF. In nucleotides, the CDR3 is TGTGCCAGCAGCAGCCGCAAGACAGTGAACACTGAAGCTTTCTTT.

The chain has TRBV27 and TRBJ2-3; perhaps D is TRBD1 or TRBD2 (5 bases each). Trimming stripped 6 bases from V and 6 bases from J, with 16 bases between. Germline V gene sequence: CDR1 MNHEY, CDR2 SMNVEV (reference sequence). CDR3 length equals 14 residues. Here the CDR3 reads CASRLTGRRDTQYF. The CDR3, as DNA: TGTGCCAGCAGACTCACGGGGCGTCGGGATACGCAGTATTTT.

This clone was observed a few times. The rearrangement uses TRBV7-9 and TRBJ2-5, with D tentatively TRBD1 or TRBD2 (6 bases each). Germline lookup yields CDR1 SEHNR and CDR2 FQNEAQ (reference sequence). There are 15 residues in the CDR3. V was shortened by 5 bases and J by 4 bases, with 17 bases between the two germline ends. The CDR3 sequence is CASSAGQSWIETQYF. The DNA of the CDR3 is TGTGCCAGCAGCGCGGGACAATCCTGGATAGAGACCCAGTACTTC.

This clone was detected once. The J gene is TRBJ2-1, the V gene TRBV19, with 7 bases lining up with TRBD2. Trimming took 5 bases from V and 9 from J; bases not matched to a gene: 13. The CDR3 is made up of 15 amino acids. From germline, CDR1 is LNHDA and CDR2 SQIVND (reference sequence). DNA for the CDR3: TGTGCCAGTAGTGTCAGGCGGGCGGGAGTGGGTGAGCAGTTCTTC. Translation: CASSVRRAGVGEQFF.

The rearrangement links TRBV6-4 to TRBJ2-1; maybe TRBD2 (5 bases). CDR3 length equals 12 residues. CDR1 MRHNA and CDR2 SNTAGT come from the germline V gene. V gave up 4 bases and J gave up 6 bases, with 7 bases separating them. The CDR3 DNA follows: TGTGCCAGCAGTGGTACTAGCAATGAGCAGTTCTTC. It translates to CASSGTSNEQFF.

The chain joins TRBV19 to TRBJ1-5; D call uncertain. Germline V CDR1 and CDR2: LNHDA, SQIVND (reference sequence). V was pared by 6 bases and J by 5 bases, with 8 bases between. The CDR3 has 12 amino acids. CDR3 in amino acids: CASRGFHQPQHF. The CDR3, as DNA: TGTGCCAGTAGGGGGTTCCATCAGCCCCAGCATTTT.

The CDR3 protein is CASSKVEVGAKNIQYF. The CDR3 DNA reads TGTGCCAGCAGCAAAGTAGAGGTCGGCGCCAAAAACATTCAGTACTTC. The V and J genes are TRBV21-1 and TRBJ2-4; TRBD2, the table's D call, was not compared with the DNA. TRBV21-1 is a known pseudogene. This CDR3 region has 16 residues.

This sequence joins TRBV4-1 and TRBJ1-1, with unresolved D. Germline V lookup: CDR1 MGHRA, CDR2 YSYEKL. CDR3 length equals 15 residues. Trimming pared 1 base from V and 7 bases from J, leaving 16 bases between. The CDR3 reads CASSQAPAPWGEAFF. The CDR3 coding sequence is TGCGCCAGCAGCCAAGCTCCCGCCCCTTGGGGTGAAGCTTTCTTT.

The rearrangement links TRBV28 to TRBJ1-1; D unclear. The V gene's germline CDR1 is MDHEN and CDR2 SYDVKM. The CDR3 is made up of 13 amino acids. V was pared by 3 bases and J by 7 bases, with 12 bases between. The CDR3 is CASSFSTWIEAFF. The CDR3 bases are TGTGCCAGCAGTTTCTCCACATGGATTGAAGCTTTCTTT.

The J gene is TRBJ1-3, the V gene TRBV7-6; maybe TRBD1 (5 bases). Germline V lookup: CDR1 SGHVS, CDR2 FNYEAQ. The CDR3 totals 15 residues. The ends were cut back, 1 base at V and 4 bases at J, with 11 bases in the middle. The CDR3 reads CASSLDMGPGNTIYF. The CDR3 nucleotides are TGTGCCAGCAGCTTAGATATGGGGCCAGGAAACACCATATATTTT.

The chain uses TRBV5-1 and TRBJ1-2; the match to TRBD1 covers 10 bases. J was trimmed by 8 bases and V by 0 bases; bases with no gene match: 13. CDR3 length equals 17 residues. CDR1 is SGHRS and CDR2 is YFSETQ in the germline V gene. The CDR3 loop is CASSLGSTGQGRIGYTF. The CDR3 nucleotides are TGCGCCAGCAGCTTGGGCTCGACGGGACAGGGGAGGATAGGCTACACCTTC.

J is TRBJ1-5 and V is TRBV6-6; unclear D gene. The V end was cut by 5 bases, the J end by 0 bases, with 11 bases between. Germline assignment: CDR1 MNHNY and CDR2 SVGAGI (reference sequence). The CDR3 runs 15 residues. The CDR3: CASSGVGVSNQPQHF. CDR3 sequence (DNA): TGTGCCAGCAGTGGGGTTGGGGTTAGCAATCAGCCCCAGCATTTT.

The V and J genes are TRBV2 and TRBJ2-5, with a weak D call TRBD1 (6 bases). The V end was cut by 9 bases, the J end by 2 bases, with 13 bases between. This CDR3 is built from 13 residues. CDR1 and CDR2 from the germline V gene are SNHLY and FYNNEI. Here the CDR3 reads CASTRTVQETQYF. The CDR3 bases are TGTGCCAGTACAAGGACAGTACAAGAGACCCAGTACTTC.

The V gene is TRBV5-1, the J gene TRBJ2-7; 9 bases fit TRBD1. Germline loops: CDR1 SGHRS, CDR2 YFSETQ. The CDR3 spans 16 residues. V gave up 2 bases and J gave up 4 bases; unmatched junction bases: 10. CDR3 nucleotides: TGCGCCAGCAGCTTAGGTAGGGGGACAGGGCCATACGAGCAGTACTTC. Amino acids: CASSLGRGTGPYEQYF.